Below, 23 T cell receptor beta chains from the same sample are listed, as sequenced in a study of OX40 agonist ivuxolimab in advanced cancers. The table came from immunoSEQ multiplex PCR; TCRdb's copy has only in-frame clones and leaves some out. Among some 54,000 clones listed, 70% to 80% were seen once. Here the sequenced sample was CD4+ or CD8+ T cells sorted from blood, taken in a trial of the OX40 agonist ivuxolimab. Receptors originate from an adult with an advanced solid tumor such as melanoma, head and neck, liver or kidney cancer.

The chain joins TRBV7-2 to TRBJ1-4; D not resolved. The germline V gene has CDR1 SGHTA and CDR2 FQGNSA. CDR3 length equals 14 residues. V was clipped by 5 bases and J by 8 bases, with 15 bases between them. CDR3 nucleotide sequence: TGTGCCAGCAGCCGGGCAACCACGGAGGAAAAACTGTTTTTT. It specifies CASSRATTEEKLFF.

On this clone itself: The junction and the germline gene differ at one end; a read error may be behind it. The identical CDR3 is also encoded by other nucleotide sequences in the sample. The chain combines TRBV18 with TRBJ1-1; possible D gene TRBD1, 5 bases. Germline CDR1 is KGHSH and CDR2 is LQKENI. This CDR3 has 13 residues. The CDR3 spells CASSPTANTEAFF. The CDR3 DNA is TGCGCCAGCTCACCGACAGCAAACACTGAAGCTTTCTTT. Full variable domain (missing parts from reference TRBV18 and TRBJ1-1): NAGVMQNPRHLVRRRGQEARLRCSPMKGHSHVYWYRQLPEEGLKFMVYLQKENIIDESGMPKERFSAEFPKEGPSILRIQQVVRGDSAAYFCASSPTANTEAFFGQGTRLTVV.

The V and J genes are TRBV2 and TRBJ1-2; 10 bases fit TRBD1. The CDR3 spans 16 residues. Trimming cost V 10 bases and J 2 bases; bases outside gene matches: 13. Germline-derived CDR1 and CDR2 are SNHLY and FYNNEI. The CDR3 region is CAIPRQGAKGNYGYTF. Here the CDR3 DNA reads TGTGCCATTCCGAGACAGGGGGCGAAGGGAAACTATGGCTACACCTTC.

The chain combines TRBV7-9 with TRBJ2-1; 9 nucleotides align to TRBD1. There are 14 residues in the CDR3. V was clipped by 5 bases and J by 9 bases; unmatched bases: 8. Germline CDR1 SEHNR, CDR2 FQNEAQ (reference sequence). CDR3 coding DNA: TGTGCCAGCAGCGTCCGTACAGGGGGCGGTGAGCAGTTCTTC. Protein sequence: CASSVRTGGGEQFF. Full variable domain (remainder filled in from reference TRBV7-9 and TRBJ2-1): DTGVSQNPRHKITKRGQNVTFRCDPISEHNRLYWYRQTLGQGPEFLTYFQNEAQLEKSRLLSDRFSAERPKGSFSTLEIQRTEQGDSAMYLCASSVRTGGGEQFFGPGTRLTVL.

The V and J genes are TRBV7-2 and TRBJ2-1, with TRBD2 identical over 12 bases. Germline values: CDR1 SGHTA, CDR2 FQGNSA. Trimming cost V 1 base and J 5 bases; bases outside gene matches: 6. The CDR3 totals 17 residues. The CDR3 is CASSLGTLAGGDNEQFF. Here the CDR3 DNA reads TGTGCCAGCAGCTTAGGGACGCTAGCGGGGGGGGACAATGAGCAGTTCTTC.

V and J are TRBV4-2 and TRBJ2-1; D tentatively fits TRBD1 or TRBD2 (6 bases each). There are 18 residues in the CDR3. CDR1 and CDR2 from the germline V gene are LGHNA and YNFKEQ. V lost 1 base, J lost 0 bases, and 16 bases lay in between. DNA for the CDR3: TGTGCCAGCAGCCAAGTTGGGGGCGGGGCGTTCTCCTACAATGAGCAGTTCTTC. It translates to CASSQVGGGAFSYNEQFF.

The V and J genes are TRBV6-1 and TRBJ2-7; TRBD1 might be the D (6 bases). Looked up from germline, CDR1 is MNHNS and CDR2 is SASEGT. The length of the CDR3 is 13 residues. The germline V and J ends were trimmed by 6 bases and 4 bases, with 13 bases remaining between them. CDR3: CASRYRDGYEQYF. The CDR3 DNA sequence: TGTGCCAGCAGGTACAGGGACGGATACGAGCAGTACTTC.

With respect to this clone: Other nucleotide sequences from this sample produce the same CDR3. V gene TRBV5-1 combines with J gene TRBJ2-7; 8 nucleotides match TRBD1. The V segment lost 0 bases and the J segment 4 bases; nucleotides outside the gene matches: 3. Germline V lookup: CDR1 SGHRS, CDR2 YFSETQ. CDR3 length: 14 amino acids. The CDR3 DNA reads TGCGCCAGCAGCTTGGGACAGGGGAGTTACGAGCAGTACTTC. This gives the protein CASSLGQGSYEQYF.

This clone was seen only a few times. CDR3 DNA sequence: TGTGCCAGCATTTTAGGGGGGGCTGAGAACACTGAAGCTTTCTTT. Translating gives CASILGGAENTEAFF. The chain uses TRBV7-2 and TRBJ1-1; a weak D match, TRBD1 (6 bases). The V end lost 7 bases, the J end lost 1 base, and 16 bases lay between the germline ends. The CDR3 has 15 amino acids. Germline CDR1 reads SGHTA; CDR2 reads FQGNSA.

The rearrangement uses TRBV2 and TRBJ2-7, with no clear D. Per the germline V gene, CDR1 is SNHLY and CDR2 is FYNNEI. V lost 6 bases and J lost 7, with 10 bases in between. This CDR3 spans 11 amino acids. The CDR3 DNA is TGTGCCAGCAGCGTCCTACGGGAGCAGTACTTC. It translates to CASSVLREQYF.

The chain joins TRBV20-1 to TRBJ1-1; D is uncertain. CDR1 and CDR2 (germline): DFQATT, SNEGSKA (reference sequence). The CDR3 contains 11 residues. Trimming took off 7 bases at V and 6 bases at J, with 12 bases between the two ends. CDR3 residues: CSVLPLAEAFF. In nucleotides, the CDR3 is TGCAGTGTACTCCCACTCGCTGAAGCTTTCTTT.

The V and J genes are TRBV20-1 and TRBJ2-7, with 7 bases lining up with TRBD2. CDR3 length equals 11 residues. Germline trimming cut 3 bases from V and 11 bases from J; bases unmatched to any gene: 7. Germline V gene lookup returns CDR1 DFQATT and CDR2 SNEGSKA (reference sequence). CDR3 in amino acids: CSASPGRSEYF. The CDR3 DNA follows: TGCAGTGCTAGCCCCGGGAGGTCGGAGTACTTC.

The chain joins TRBV7-8 to TRBJ1-4; TRBD1 might be the D (6 bases). Germline assignment: CDR1 SGHVS and CDR2 FQNEAQ. V was clipped by 4 bases and J by 1 base, with 7 bases between them. The CDR3 length is 14 residues. CDR3 protein: CASSSDRTNEKLFF. CDR3 sequence (DNA): TGTGCCAGCAGCTCGGACAGAACTAATGAAAAACTGTTTTTT.

By share of the sample, this clone is medium-sized. The chain recombines TRBV7-2 with TRBJ1-5; the D gene is possibly TRBD1 (5 bases). The CDR3 totals 13 residues. Germline values: CDR1 SGHTA, CDR2 FQGNSA. Trimming took 5 bases from V and 4 from J, leaving 9 bases between them. The CDR3 here is CASSRGRNQPQHF. Written as DNA, the CDR3 is TGTGCCAGCAGCCGGGGGAGGAATCAGCCCCAGCATTTT.

This chain links TRBV2 with TRBJ1-1; no reliable D call. Germline CDR1 SNHLY, CDR2 FYNNEI. The CDR3 runs 12 residues. Between the trimmed V and J ends, which lost 8 bases and 1 base, there was a span of 8 bases. CDR3 DNA: TGTGCCAGCCGGCTATCGAACACTGAAGCTTTCTTT. Protein: CASRLSNTEAFF.

V is TRBV25-1 and J is TRBJ2-2, with 7 bases fitting TRBD2. The germline gives CDR1 MGHDK, CDR2 SYGVNS. The trim removed 0 bases at V and 4 bases at J, leaving 8 bases unmatched. This CDR3 is built from 17 residues. The CDR3 nucleotides read TGTGCCAGCAGTGAATATAGGGAGGGATTACGCACCGGGGAGCTGTTTTTT. Translated, it gives CASSEYREGLRTGELFF.

The chain couples TRBV19 to TRBJ2-7; 7 nucleotides align to TRBD1. Germline V CDR1 and CDR2: LNHDA, SQIVND (reference sequence). The CDR3 extends over 13 amino acids. Unmatched junction bases numbered 8, after V lost 6 bases and J lost 6 bases. The CDR3 nucleotides read TGTGCCAGTAGCGGGACAGCTCCTGGCGAGCAGTACTTC. Translated, it gives CASSGTAPGEQYF.

This clone occurred once. The chain uses TRBV6-5 and TRBJ2-7; no clear D gene. With 5 bases removed from V and 3 bases from J, the gap between germline ends came to 5 bases. Germline values: CDR1 MNHEY, CDR2 SVGAGI. The CDR3 extends over 11 amino acids. As DNA, the CDR3 is TGTGCCAGCAGTGTTCTCTACGAGCAGTACTTC. It yields the protein CASSVLYEQYF.

The chain carries TRBV13 and TRBJ2-1; 13 positions match TRBD2. After removal of 5 bases from V and 4 bases from J, the junction contained 14 bases not matched to a gene. The CDR3 contains 19 residues. Germline loops: CDR1 PRHDT, CDR2 FYEKMQ (reference sequence). CDR3 residues: CASSPPLAGGPNDYNEQFF. The CDR3 nucleotides read TGTGCCAGCAGCCCGCCACTAGCGGGAGGGCCGAATGATTACAATGAGCAGTTCTTC.

The chain is built from TRBV6-6 and TRBJ1-5; unclear D gene. CDR3 length: 13 amino acids. The V end was cut by 7 bases, the J end by 5 bases, with 12 bases between. Germline assignment: CDR1 MNHNY and CDR2 SVGAGI (reference sequence). This chain's CDR3 is CASKTGLDQPQHF. Written as DNA, the CDR3 is TGTGCCAGCAAGACGGGTCTGGATCAGCCCCAGCATTTT.

The chain recombines TRBV2 with TRBJ1-3; maybe TRBD1 (6 bases). CDR1 and CDR2 from the germline V gene are SNHLY and FYNNEI. V was clipped by 4 bases and J by 1 base, with 14 bases between them. The CDR3 loop spans 16 amino acids. The CDR3 reads CASSGAGARSGNTIYF. The CDR3 DNA sequence: TGTGCCAGCAGTGGGGCAGGGGCTAGATCTGGAAACACCATATATTTT.

The rearrangement uses TRBV2 and TRBJ2-7; 12 bases agree with TRBD2. J was trimmed by 3 bases and V by 8 bases; bases with no gene match: 2. Looked up from germline, CDR1 is SNHLY and CDR2 is FYNNEI. This CDR3 has 13 residues. In DNA, the CDR3 is TGTGCCAGCCGGACTAGCGGGATCTACGAGCAGTACTTC. This codes for CASRTSGIYEQYF.

This clone is deemed medium-sized (0.01 to 0.1%). The chain carries TRBV6-1 and TRBJ1-5; D might be TRBD1 (5 bases). Germline V gives CDR1 MNHNS, CDR2 SASEGT. The CDR3 extends over 16 amino acids. The V end was cut by 1 base, the J end by 5 bases, with 15 bases between. For the CDR3, the DNA is TGTGCCAGCAGTGAAGAAGGCAGGGAAAGGTATCAGCCCCAGCATTTT. Encoded protein: CASSEEGRERYQPQHF.